The entry below describes one TCR beta chain. The antigen remains unidentified. This CDR3 comprises 10 residues. CDR1 and CDR2 from the germline V gene are DFQATT and SNEGSKA (reference sequence). V lost 5 bases to trimming and J lost 5 bases, with 6 bases between them. The assay was run at survey level. Up to 500,000 reads were sequenced per sample. Using immunoSEQ multiplex PCR, the repertoire was profiled, and TCRdb retains in-frame clones only, with some absent. Of approximately 60,000 clones in the sample, approximately 87% are singletons; the top ten hold roughly 3.8%. The data belong to a study of pediatric ulcerative colitis. General study points: In rectum, acute severe colitis had expanded clones and less diversity. Ulcerative colitis patients shared more blood-rectal clones than controls.

What was sequenced was blood. The sequence came from a boy under 18 with severe ulcerative colitis. The V and J genes are TRBV20-1 and TRBJ1-2; unclear D gene. CDR3 sequence (DNA): TGCAGTGCTTTCGGGTATGGCTACACCTTC. Translated, it gives CSAFGYGYTF.